This TCR beta chain was sequenced in a study of response to subunit inactivated influenza vaccine. The V gene end was trimmed by 6 bases and the J gene end by 7 bases; junction bases not matched to a gene: 10. The CDR3 has 15 amino acids. CDR1 is MDHEN, CDR2 SYDVKM, per germline. A note on this clonotype: Its matching antigen is unknown.

TCRdb re-called the RT-PCR reads with MiXCR, one entry per CDR3 protein. The sample holds 500,000 or so distinct CDR3 sequences, more than 15% seen once. General study results and limits: Every seasonal influenza vaccination brings in few new T cells, the authors suggested.

This material consisted of CD4+ T cells sorted from PBMCs, taken about 23 months after vaccination. The sequence was collected from a man aged 45 to 70 who received an inactivated influenza vaccine. This chain links TRBV28 with TRBJ2-4; 9 bases are shared with TRBD2. CDR3 amino acids: CASRYSGGQWNIQYF. Written as DNA, the CDR3 is TGTGCCAGCAGGTATAGCGGGGGTCAGTGGAACATTCAGTACTTC. The variable domain in full, completed from reference TRBV28 and TRBJ2-4, reads DVKVTQSSRYLVKRTGEKVFLECVQDMDHENMFWYRQDPGLGLRLIYFSYDVKMKEKGDIPEGYSVSREKKERFSLILESASTNQTSMYLCASRYSGGQWNIQYFGAGTRLSVL.